A single sample gave rise to the 12 T cell receptor beta chains below, sequenced in a study of blood T cell repertoires in COVID-19. Profiling relied on immunoSEQ multiplex PCR, and the TCRdb table lists in-frame clones only, not all of them. Among 250,000 to 400,000 clones, over 75% were seen once, and the ten largest hold 1%. Specimen: peripheral blood. These receptors originate from a man aged 50 to 59 with active or convalescent COVID-19.

This chain links TRBV7-3 with TRBJ1-5; 8 nucleotides align to TRBD1. After removal of 4 bases from V and 2 bases from J, the junction contained 7 bases not matched to a gene. The V gene's germline CDR1 is SGHTA and CDR2 FQGTGA. There are 16 residues in the CDR3. As DNA, the CDR3 is TGTGCCAGCAGCTCCGGACAGGGATACGGCAATCAGCCCCAGCATTTT. It encodes CASSSGQGYGNQPQHF.

The rearrangement links TRBV4-3 to TRBJ1-4; a weak D match, TRBD1 (5 bases). CDR1 is LGHNA and CDR2 is YSLEER in the germline V gene. CDR3 length: 16 residues. Trimming took off 0 bases at V and 6 bases at J, with 14 bases between the two ends. CDR3 nucleotide sequence: TGCGCCAGCAGCCAAGATTGGTCCAGGGCGGATGAAAAACTGTTTTTT. Its translation is CASSQDWSRADEKLFF.

The V gene is TRBV27, the J gene TRBJ1-1; D call uncertain. Trimming stripped 2 bases from V and 0 bases from J, with 10 bases between. CDR1 is MNHEY and CDR2 is SMNVEV in the germline V gene (reference sequence). The CDR3 spans 15 residues. CDR3 in amino acids: CASSLAWRMNTEAFF. The CDR3 coding sequence is TGTGCCAGCAGTTTAGCTTGGCGGATGAACACTGAAGCTTTCTTT.

The rearrangement joins TRBV5-8 to TRBJ1-5, with 8 bases matching TRBD1. V was clipped by 4 bases and J by 3 bases; unmatched bases: 9. The germline V gene has CDR1 SGHTS and CDR2 YDEGEE. CDR3 size: 16 residues. The CDR3 DNA reads TGTGCCAGCAGCAAAACCGGGACAGGTCCCAATCAGCCCCAGCATTTT. Residues: CASSKTGTGPNQPQHF.

The V and J genes are TRBV7-8 and TRBJ1-1, with 7 positions matching TRBD1. Looked up from germline, CDR1 is SGHVS and CDR2 is FQNEAQ. CDR3 length: 19 residues. Trimming removed 1 base from V and 0 bases from J; junction bases left unmatched: 14. In nucleotides, the CDR3 is TGTGCCAGCAGCTTAGTCCGTACGGGACAGATACACCTGAACACTGAAGCTTTCTTT. Its protein product is CASSLVRTGQIHLNTEAFF.

The V call is TRBV28, the J call TRBJ1-1; a possible D gene is TRBD1 (5 bases). CDR3 length: 14 residues. CDR1 and CDR2 (germline): MDHEN, SYDVKM. The V and J ends lost 4 bases and 1 base respectively, with 10 bases between them. The CDR3 coding sequence is TGTGCCAGCAGTTCAGGGTTCCCGAACACTGAAGCTTTCTTT. It translates to CASSSGFPNTEAFF.

The rearrangement uses TRBV29-1 and TRBJ1-1; no definite D call. V was clipped by 7 bases and J by 5 bases, with 20 bases between them. The V gene's germline CDR1 is SQVTM and CDR2 ANQGSEA. The CDR3 is 14 residues long. The CDR3 is CSADPHAGRTEAFF. As DNA, the CDR3 is TGCAGCGCCGATCCCCATGCGGGTAGAACTGAAGCTTTCTTT.

The chain combines TRBV27 with TRBJ1-3; D is perhaps TRBD1 (6 bases). The V and J ends lost 5 bases and 5 bases respectively, with 10 bases between them. Germline assignment: CDR1 MNHEY and CDR2 SMNVEV (reference sequence). This CDR3 is 13 amino acids long. CDR3 sequence: CASSLTGRNTIYF. CDR3 DNA sequence: TGTGCCAGCAGTCTTACAGGGAGAAACACCATATATTTT.

V is TRBV6-5 and J is TRBJ1-4, with 9 bases identical to TRBD1. The CDR3 loop spans 14 amino acids. Germline V lookup: CDR1 MNHEY, CDR2 SVGAGI. This CDR3 reads CATRPGQGREKLFF. CDR3 DNA sequence: TGTGCTACTAGACCGGGACAGGGTCGTGAAAAACTGTTTTTT.

The J gene is TRBJ1-2, the V gene TRBV18; 10 bases agree with TRBD1. Germline CDR1 is KGHSH and CDR2 is LQKENI. The CDR3 length is 13 residues. V lost 2 bases, J lost 6 bases, and 0 bases stayed unmatched. CDR3 sequence (DNA): TGTGCCAGCTCACCAGACAGGGGGCATGGCTACACCTTC. This encodes CASSPDRGHGYTF.

V is TRBV2 and J is TRBJ2-1; D not certain. The germline gives CDR1 SNHLY, CDR2 FYNNEI. V was cut by 2 bases and J by 10 bases, with 9 bases left in between. This CDR3 is built from 12 residues. CDR3 protein: CASSELAREQFF. The CDR3 nucleotides are TGTGCCAGCAGTGAACTCGCGAGGGAGCAGTTCTTC.

The V and J genes are TRBV6-5 and TRBJ1-1, with D perhaps TRBD1 (5 bases). Germline V gene data show CDR1 as MNHEY and CDR2 as SVGAGI. There are 13 residues in the CDR3. Trimming pared 6 bases from V and 6 bases from J, leaving 14 bases between. Here the CDR3 DNA reads TGTGCCAGCAGCTGGGGCAGGAGCGCTGAAGCTTTCTTT. Translated, it gives CASSWGRSAEAFF.